This is a list of T cell receptor beta chains from one sample in a study of CD8+ T cells in alopecia areata. Method: immunoSEQ multiplex PCR; TCRdb's copy keeps in-frame clones and lacks some. The repertoire includes some 100,000 clones, 55% to 70% of them detected once, and around 2.8% sits in the top ten. Sequences were obtained from CD4+ T cells sorted from blood. The receptors come from a human donor in good health. Both conserved end residues are trimmed from each CDR3. Size tells how often a clone was seen (once, few, many) or the class of an expanded clone, and some rows leave it out.

V gene: TRBV27
clone size: once
CDR3 length: 12
J gene: TRBJ1-5
CDR3 protein: ASSRTGSNQPQH

V gene: TRBV27
clone size: few
CDR3 length: 12
J gene: TRBJ2-7
CDR3 protein: ASSPRQGRYEQY

V gene: TRBV19
clone size: NA
CDR3 length: 14
J gene: TRBJ1-1
CDR3 protein: ASKTGQYGRNTEAF

V gene: TRBV6-1
clone size: NA
CDR3 length: 11
J gene: TRBJ1-6
CDR3 protein: ASRGQVNSPLH

V gene: TRBV29-1
clone size: few
CDR3 length: 10
J gene: TRBJ2-1
CDR3 protein: SVDRQGTEQF

V gene: TRBV20-1
clone size: NA
CDR3 length: 7
J gene: TRBJ1-2
CDR3 protein: SAGGGYT

V gene: TRBV29-1
clone size: NA
CDR3 length: 12
J gene: TRBJ2-5
CDR3 protein: SVEDREGVKTQY

V gene: TRBV5-6
clone size: once
CDR3 length: 11
J gene: TRBJ2-3
CDR3 protein: ASSLPGTDTQY

V gene: TRBV13
clone size: few
CDR3 length: 14
J gene: TRBJ1-4
CDR3 protein: ASSLGRGTTNEKLF

V gene: TRBV7-2
clone size: NA
CDR3 length: 12
J gene: TRBJ1-2
CDR3 protein: ASSFTSAQYGYT

V gene: TRBV2
clone size: NA
CDR3 length: 9
J gene: TRBJ1-1
CDR3 protein: ASSGLAEAF